A single sample gave rise to the 16 T cell receptor beta chains below, sequenced in a study of cytomegalovirus exposure and HLA in healthy donors. The PCR used 60 Vbeta and 13 Jbeta primers. Some clones are missing from TCRdb's copy, which holds only in-frame ones; the method was immunoSEQ multiplex PCR. The sample carries about 190,000 clones, roughly 79% recorded once. The specimen was PBMCs. The receptors were gathered from a young woman in good health and CMV-seronegative.

The genes are TRBV7-9 and TRBJ1-6; D unclear. V was trimmed by 4 bases and J by 7 bases, leaving 5 bases between them. The CDR3 is 12 residues long. Germline V CDR1 and CDR2: SEHNR, FQNEAQ (reference sequence). CDR3 coding DNA: TGTGCCAGCAGCTCAATGAATTCACCCCTCCACTTT. Translated: CASSSMNSPLHF.

The CDR3 spells CAWSVGLAHVTQYF. The DNA of the CDR3 is TGTGCCTGGAGTGTAGGACTAGCTCACGTGACCCAGTACTTC. V gene TRBV30 combines with J gene TRBJ2-5; 8 bases are shared with TRBD2. The CDR3 runs 14 residues. Germline V gene sequence: CDR1 GTSNPN, CDR2 SVGIG (reference sequence). V shed 0 bases and J 7 bases; nucleotides not matched to a gene: 7. The full variable domain, with the rest looked up from reference TRBV30 and TRBJ2-5, is SQTIHQWPATLVQPVGSPLSLECTVEGTSNPNLYWYRQAAGRGLQLLFYSVGIGQISSEVPQNLSASRPQDRQFILSSKKLLLSDSGFYLCAWSVGLAHVTQYFGPGTRLLVL.

On this clone: Other DNA sequences in the sample encode the same CDR3. The chain carries TRBV5-1 and TRBJ2-7, with a tentative D call TRBD2 (7 bases). This CDR3 has 15 residues. Trimming took 2 bases from V and 0 from J, leaving 12 bases between them. The germline gives CDR1 SGHRS, CDR2 YFSETQ. CDR3 DNA sequence: TGCGCCAGCAGCTTAGGGGGGGGTTCCTCCTACGAGCAGTACTTC. This codes for CASSLGGGSSYEQYF. Using reference TRBV5-1 and TRBJ2-7 for the parts outside the CDR3, the full variable domain is KAGVTQTPRYLIKTRGQQVTLSCSPISGHRSVSWYQQTPGQGLQFLFEYFSETQRNKGNFPGRFSGRQFSNSRSEMNVSTLELGDSALYLCASSLGGGSSYEQYFGPGTRLTVT.

The rearrangement uses TRBV18 and TRBJ1-4, with D perhaps TRBD1 (6 bases). The germline CDR1 and CDR2 sequences are KGHSH and LQKENI. The length of the CDR3 is 16 residues. V lost 6 bases to trimming and J lost 8 bases, with 22 bases between them. This CDR3 is CASSSSIQGIGEKLFF. The CDR3 bases are TGTGCCAGCTCGTCCTCCATTCAGGGGATAGGGGAAAAACTGTTTTTT.

The rearrangement uses TRBV19 and TRBJ1-1; a weak D match, TRBD1 (5 bases). This CDR3 contains 13 residues. The V gene lost 3 bases and the J gene lost 7 bases, with 12 bases spanning the gap. Germline CDR1 LNHDA, CDR2 SQIVND (reference sequence). In DNA, the CDR3 is TGTGCCAGTAGTATCAGCCCGGGGGATGAAGCTTTCTTT. It codes for CASSISPGDEAFF.

This clone turned up a few times. This rearrangement joins TRBV5-4 to TRBJ2-6; TRBD1 aligns across 7 bases. Germline loops: CDR1 SGHNT, CDR2 YYREEE (reference sequence). The CDR3 spans 18 residues. V trimming: 4 bases; J trimming: 0 bases; junction bases outside the gene matches: 10. CDR3 sequence (DNA): TGTGCCAGCAGCAAAGGACAGGCCGATTACTCTGGGGCCAACGTCCTGACTTTC. This codes for CASSKGQADYSGANVLTF.

This chain uses TRBV6-6 with TRBJ2-5; the match to TRBD2 covers 7 bases. The CDR3 is 15 amino acids. V shed 0 bases and J 5 bases; nucleotides not matched to a gene: 6. Per germline, CDR1 MNHNY and CDR2 SVGAGI (reference sequence). The CDR3 protein is CASSYSILARETQYF. The CDR3 coding sequence is TGTGCCAGCAGTTACTCGATACTAGCGCGGGAGACCCAGTACTTC.

A note on this clone: The junction and the germline gene differ at one end; a read error may be behind it. The chain recombines TRBV18 with TRBJ1-2; no definite D call. This CDR3 spans 13 amino acids. Germline CDR1 is KGHSH and CDR2 is LQKENI. The CDR3 DNA is TGTGCCAGCTCACCCCCGGGAGGGTTGCAGGAACTATTC. It specifies CASSPPGGLQELF.

J is TRBJ2-7 and V is TRBV27; D might be TRBD1 (5 bases). Trimming removed 2 bases at V and 1 base at J, with 15 bases between. Germline V gene sequence: CDR1 MNHEY, CDR2 SMNVEV (reference sequence). This CDR3 contains 16 residues. The CDR3 loop reads CASSLDGLAGSYEQYF. The CDR3 region has the DNA TGTGCCAGCAGTTTAGACGGTTTGGCAGGGTCCTACGAGCAGTACTTC.

The chain is built from TRBV5-1 and TRBJ2-3; unclear D gene. The CDR3 runs to 14 residues. V shed 5 bases and J shed 10 bases, with 20 bases lying between them. CDR1 is SGHRS, CDR2 YFSETQ, per germline. The CDR3, as DNA: TGCGCCAGCAGGTTATGGCCTGGTGACGCGGCGCAGTATTTT. Translating it yields CASRLWPGDAAQYF.

The CDR3 DNA is TGTGCCAGCACCACTCTAGTATCAAGTTACAATGAGCAGTTCTTC. Its protein is CASTTLVSSYNEQFF. The chain links TRBV5-6 to TRBJ2-1; D gene ambiguous. Trimming took 6 bases from V and 4 from J, leaving 17 bases between them. CDR1 SGHDT and CDR2 YYEEEE come from the germline V gene. The CDR3 is made up of 15 amino acids.

This clone was recorded once. The rearrangement links TRBV19 to TRBJ1-2; maybe TRBD1 (5 bases). The CDR3 length is 13 residues. Trimming left V 6 bases short and J 2 bases short, with 10 bases between. Germline V gene lookup returns CDR1 LNHDA and CDR2 SQIVND (reference sequence). The CDR3 loop reads CASRDHRNYGYTF. The CDR3 nucleotides are TGTGCCAGTAGGGACCACAGGAACTATGGCTACACCTTC. Complete variable domain (other parts from reference TRBV19 and TRBJ1-2): DGGITQSPKYLFRKEGQNVTLSCEQNLNHDAMYWYRQDPGQGLRLIYYSQIVNDFQKGDIAEGYSVSREKKESFPLTVTSAQKNPTAFYLCASRDHRNYGYTFGSGTRLTVV.

The genes are TRBV5-4 and TRBJ1-2; 10 nucleotides line up with TRBD1. Germline lookup yields CDR1 SGHNT and CDR2 YYREEE (reference sequence). CDR3 size: 14 residues. V lost 4 bases and J lost 8; bases outside the gene matches: 8. The CDR3 region has the DNA TGTGCCAGCAGCACCCCGGGACAGGGGCACGGCTACACCTTC. Its protein is CASSTPGQGHGYTF.

The rearrangement links TRBV27 to TRBJ2-1, with 9 bases that match TRBD2. Germline V gives CDR1 MNHEY, CDR2 SMNVEV (reference sequence). V dropped 5 bases and J dropped 7; count of bases not matched to a gene: 6. The CDR3 is made up of 14 amino acids. The DNA for the CDR3 is TGTGCCAGCAGTCGTAGCGGGAGCTTGAATGAGCAGTTCTTC. It encodes CASSRSGSLNEQFF.

The chain employs TRBV27 and TRBJ1-2; the D is unclear. The CDR3 has 17 residues. CDR1 is MNHEY and CDR2 is SMNVEV in the germline V gene (reference sequence). The ends were cut back, 2 bases at V and 7 bases at J, with 23 bases in the middle. In nucleotides, the CDR3 is TGTGCCAGCAGTTTAAGTCCAGGTTATCTTTCTGCGGGTGGCTACACCTTC. Translating gives CASSLSPGYLSAGGYTF.

The chain combines TRBV19 with TRBJ2-3; 7 bases are a match to TRBD2. Germline CDR1 and CDR2: LNHDA and SQIVND (reference sequence). This CDR3 region has 16 residues. V lost 3 bases, J lost 4 bases, and 10 bases stayed unmatched. The DNA for the CDR3 is TGTGCCAGTAGTATCACTGGACTAGTCTTATCAGATACGCAGTATTTT. It codes for CASSITGLVLSDTQYF. The whole variable domain, remainder taken from reference TRBV19 and TRBJ2-3, is DGGITQSPKYLFRKEGQNVTLSCEQNLNHDAMYWYRQDPGQGLRLIYYSQIVNDFQKGDIAEGYSVSREKKESFPLTVTSAQKNPTAFYLCASSITGLVLSDTQYFGPGTRLTVL.